The 17 T cell receptor beta chains reported below all come from one sample, sequenced in a study of shared clonotypes between healthy human individuals. Assay used: immunoSEQ multiplex PCR; TCRdb lists only in-frame clones, some missing. There are millions of clones in the sample; just over 90% occur only once, and 0.11% to 0.15% lies in the top ten. Sequencing input: naive CD4+ T cells sorted from blood. Sample subset: CD45RA+ positively selected. All receptors come from a young man in good health.

To note about this clone: This CDR3 is also generated by other DNA sequences in the sample. This chain uses TRBV5-1 with TRBJ2-6; D possibly corresponds to TRBD2 (5 bases). Germline-derived CDR1 and CDR2 are SGHRS and YFSETQ. The CDR3 covers 16 residues. Trimming cost V 0 bases and J 0 bases, with 7 bases left between them. CDR3 residues: CASSLGGSSGANVLTF. As DNA, the CDR3 is TGCGCCAGCAGCTTGGGTGGGAGCTCTGGGGCCAACGTCCTGACTTTC.

This rearrangement joins TRBV10-3 to TRBJ2-1, with 9 bases fitting TRBD1. The CDR3 has 14 amino acids. With 7 bases clipped from V and 5 bases from J, the junction kept 6 bases outside the gene matches. Germline V gives CDR1 ENHRY, CDR2 SYGVKD. CDR3 sequence: CAIKPGQGNNEQFF. CDR3 coding DNA: TGTGCCATCAAGCCGGGACAGGGCAACAATGAGCAGTTCTTC.

This chain uses TRBV6-6 with TRBJ2-1; D is possibly TRBD1 (5 bases). V was pared by 5 bases and J by 9 bases, with 14 bases between. This CDR3 is built from 13 residues. Looked up from germline, CDR1 is MNHNY and CDR2 is SVGAGI (reference sequence). The CDR3 spells CASSTGPASEQFF. CDR3 coding DNA: TGTGCCAGCAGTACAGGACCAGCTAGTGAGCAGTTCTTC.

Notes on this clone: The junction differs from germline at one of its ends, possibly a read error. The chain is built from TRBV10-2 and TRBJ1-4; D not certain. This CDR3 contains 15 residues. Looked up from germline, CDR1 is WSHSY and CDR2 is SAAADI. Here the CDR3 DNA reads TGCGCCAGCAGGGAGTCTGGAGGGACTAATGAAAAACTGTTTTTT. Its translation: CASRESGGTNEKLFF.

With respect to this clone: The identical CDR3 is also encoded by other nucleotide sequences in the sample. The chain combines TRBV7-2 with TRBJ2-1, with D unclear. Germline CDR1 reads SGHTA; CDR2 reads FQGNSA. CDR3 length equals 12 residues. V lost 1 base, J lost 9 bases, and 7 bases lay in between. The CDR3 sequence: CASSLGGSEQFF. CDR3 bases: TGTGCCAGCAGCTTAGGAGGAAGTGAGCAGTTCTTC.

This sequence joins TRBV6-5 and TRBJ2-2; D is uncertain. The germline V gene encodes CDR1 MNHEY and CDR2 SVGAGI. Trimming removed 2 bases at V and 7 bases at J, with 8 bases between. This CDR3 region has 13 residues. The CDR3 DNA sequence: TGTGCCAGCAGTTACGGTATTTTCGGGGAGCTGTTTTTT. Translated: CASSYGIFGELFF.

This chain connects TRBV5-1 to TRBJ2-7, with D unclear. Germline V gives CDR1 SGHRS, CDR2 YFSETQ. The CDR3 extends over 15 amino acids. V lost 0 bases and J lost 0, with 10 bases in between. CDR3: CASSLANGVSYEQYF. Written as DNA, the CDR3 is TGCGCCAGCAGCTTGGCCAATGGGGTCTCCTACGAGCAGTACTTC.

The genes are TRBV4-3 and TRBJ2-5; D unclear. The CDR3 runs 13 residues. Germline values: CDR1 LGHNA, CDR2 YSLEER. The ends were cut back, 1 base at V and 5 bases at J, with 8 bases in the middle. CDR3 residues: CASSQGYMETQYF. CDR3 nucleotide sequence: TGCGCCAGCAGCCAAGGGTACATGGAGACCCAGTACTTC.

The chain recombines TRBV7-2 with TRBJ2-2; perhaps D is TRBD1 or TRBD2 (6 bases each). This CDR3 contains 16 residues. Trimming removed 4 bases at V and 0 bases at J, with 12 bases between. Germline V gene sequence: CDR1 SGHTA, CDR2 FQGNSA. CDR3 DNA sequence: TGTGCCAGCAGCTACGCCGGGGGCCCGAACACCGGGGAGCTGTTTTTT. Its translation is CASSYAGGPNTGELFF.

This chain joins TRBV30 and TRBJ2-5; the D call may be TRBD1 or TRBD2 (6 bases each). Germline assignment: CDR1 GTSNPN and CDR2 SVGIG (reference sequence). Trimming stripped 5 bases from V and 1 base from J, with 20 bases between. CDR3 length: 16 residues. Written as DNA, the CDR3 is TGTGCCTGGTCTTTTGGGATTGGAGGGGGCCAAGAGACCCAGTACTTC. Translated, it gives CAWSFGIGGGQETQYF.

The V and J genes are TRBV6-6 and TRBJ2-7; 13 nucleotides align to TRBD2. J lost 5 bases, V lost 5 bases, and 6 bases had no gene match. Per the germline V gene, CDR1 is MNHNY and CDR2 is SVGAGI (reference sequence). CDR3 length: 15 amino acids. The CDR3 DNA is TGTGCCAGCAGTACCGGACTAGCGGGAGACGACGAGCAGTACTTC. It translates to CASSTGLAGDDEQYF.

J is TRBJ1-2 and V is TRBV5-6, with a possible D match to TRBD1 (6 bases). The ends were cut back, 6 bases at V and 6 bases at J, with 21 bases in the middle. This CDR3 has 15 amino acids. Germline CDR1 reads SGHDT; CDR2 reads YYEEEE. This CDR3 is CASILLTGLTNGYTF. The DNA for the CDR3 is TGTGCCAGCATTTTACTAACAGGGTTAACTAATGGCTACACCTTC.

This chain uses TRBV19 with TRBJ2-5; D unclear. CDR1 is LNHDA and CDR2 is SQIVND in the germline V gene (reference sequence). The V end was cut by 4 bases, the J end by 5 bases, with 11 bases between. This CDR3 region has 13 residues. The CDR3 DNA sequence: TGTGCCAGTAGTAGCGCGGCTTACGAGACCCAGTACTTC. Amino acid sequence: CASSSAAYETQYF.

The genes are TRBV9 and TRBJ1-6; unclear D gene. CDR1 and CDR2 (germline): SGDLS, YYNGEE. The V end lost 0 bases, the J end lost 9 bases, and 7 bases lay between the germline ends. This CDR3 region has 13 residues. CDR3 DNA: TGTGCCAGCAGCGTAGACGGGATTTCACCCCTCCACTTT. This encodes CASSVDGISPLHF. Filled out from reference TRBV9 and TRBJ1-6, the complete variable domain reads DSGVTQTPKHLITATGQRVTLRCSPRSGDLSVYWYQQSLDQGLQFLIQYYNGEERAKGNILERFSAQQFPDLHSELNLSSLELGDSALYFCASSVDGISPLHFGNGTRLTVT.

The rearrangement links TRBV6-5 to TRBJ2-7, with 8 bases matching TRBD1. The length of the CDR3 is 15 residues. The V segment lost 2 bases and the J segment 3 bases; nucleotides outside the gene matches: 6. Looked up from germline, CDR1 is MNHEY and CDR2 is SVGAGI. The DNA of the CDR3 is TGTGCCAGCAGTTACACCGGACAGGGCCACTACGAGCAGTACTTC. Amino acid sequence: CASSYTGQGHYEQYF.

V is TRBV6-5 and J is TRBJ2-7, with D perhaps matching TRBD1 (6 bases). The CDR3 runs to 14 residues. Germline loops: CDR1 MNHEY, CDR2 SVGAGI. The V end lost 5 bases, the J end lost 3 bases, and 14 bases lay between the germline ends. CDR3 sequence (DNA): TGTGCCAGCAGTAAACCACAGGGTCTCTACGAGCAGTACTTC. This translates into CASSKPQGLYEQYF.

The CDR3 spells CASSRAGNSYEQYF. The CDR3 DNA reads as TGTGCCAGCAGCAGAGCGGGTAACTCCTACGAGCAGTACTTC. The rearrangement uses TRBV7-8 and TRBJ2-7; D possibly corresponds to TRBD2 (6 bases). This CDR3 is 14 amino acids long. Between the trimmed V and J ends, which lost 5 bases and 0 bases, there was a span of 11 bases. Germline CDR1 reads SGHVS; CDR2 reads FQNEAQ.